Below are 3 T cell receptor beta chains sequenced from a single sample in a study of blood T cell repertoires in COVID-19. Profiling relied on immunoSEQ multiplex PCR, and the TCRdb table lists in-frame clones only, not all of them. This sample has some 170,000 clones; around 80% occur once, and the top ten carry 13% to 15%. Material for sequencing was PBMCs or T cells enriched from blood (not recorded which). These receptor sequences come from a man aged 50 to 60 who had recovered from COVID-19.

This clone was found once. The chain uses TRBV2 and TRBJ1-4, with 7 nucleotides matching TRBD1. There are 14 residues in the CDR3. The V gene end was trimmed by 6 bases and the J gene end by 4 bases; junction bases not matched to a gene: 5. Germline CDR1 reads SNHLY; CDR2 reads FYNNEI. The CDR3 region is CASSKGQLNEKLFF. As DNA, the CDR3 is TGTGCCAGCAGCAAGGGACAGCTTAATGAAAAACTGTTTTTT.

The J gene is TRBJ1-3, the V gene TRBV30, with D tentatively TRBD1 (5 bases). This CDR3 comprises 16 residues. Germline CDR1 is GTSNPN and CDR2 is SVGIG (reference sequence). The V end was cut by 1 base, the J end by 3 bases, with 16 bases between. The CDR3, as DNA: TGTGCCTGGAGTGGAATCGGGGGGGAAAGTGGAAACACCATATATTTT. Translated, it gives CAWSGIGGESGNTIYF.

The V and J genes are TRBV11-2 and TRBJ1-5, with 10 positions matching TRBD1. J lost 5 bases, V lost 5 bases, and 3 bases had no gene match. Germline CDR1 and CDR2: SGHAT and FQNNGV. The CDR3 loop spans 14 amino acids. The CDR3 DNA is TGTGCCAGCAGCCCGGGGACAGGGGATCAGCCCCAGCATTTT. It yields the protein CASSPGTGDQPQHF. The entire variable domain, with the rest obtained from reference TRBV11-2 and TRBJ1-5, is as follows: EAGVAQSPRYKIIEKRQSVAFWCNPISGHATLYWYQQILGQGPKLLIQFQNNGVVDDSQLPKDRFSAERLKGVDSTLKIQPAKLEDSAVYLCASSPGTGDQPQHFGDGTRLSIL.